The source of this TCR beta chain is a study of blood T cell repertoires in COVID-19. The germline V gene encodes CDR1 MNHNS and CDR2 SASEGT. The CDR3 is made up of 18 amino acids. J lost 4 bases, V lost 2 bases, and 6 bases had no gene match. The assay was immunoSEQ multiplex PCR, and TCRdb's table has in-frame clones only and misses some. Among about 200,000 clones listed, 89% were seen once. The TCR was taken from a man between 35 and 55 years old with acute or convalescent COVID-19. The sequenced sample was peripheral blood. The V call is TRBV6-1, the J call TRBJ2-1; 15 bases match TRBD2. For the CDR3, the DNA is TGTGCCAGCAGTGAAAAGGGACTAGCGGGGGGAACATACAATGAGCAGTTCTTC. Translation gives CASSEKGLAGGTYNEQFF.